Listed below are T cell receptor beta chains from one sample, sequenced in a study of T cell responses to AZD1222 COVID-19 vaccine. Libraries were prepared by immunoSEQ multiplex PCR; TCRdb keeps only in-frame clonotypes and omits some of them. The sample has some 120,000 clones, about 92% seen once; the top ten hold 4.4%. Sequenced material: peripheral blood, taken on day 0 of MenACWY control vaccination. Source of these receptors: an adult in good health. Each CDR3 is given with its conserved first and last residue. Fields, in order: J gene, clone size, V gene, D gene, CDR3 protein. D genes are given only for firm matches. A clone size is listed for some rows: how often the clone was seen (once, few, many), or a class if it is expanded.

TRBJ1-6 - TRBV19 - CATGGSRYSPLHF
TRBJ2-3 - TRBV28 TRBD2 CASSSSGSRTDTQYF
TRBJ2-1 - TRBV5-1 - CASRFPASYNEQFF
TRBJ2-3 - TRBV7-2 - CASSLLRRTDTQYF
TRBJ1-2 once TRBV6-5 TRBD1 CASSSGQPGHYGYTF
TRBJ2-3 - TRBV21-1 - CASSKGSGGTDTQYF
TRBJ1-3 - TRBV4-1 - CASSQTGSLRNTIYF
TRBJ1-3 - TRBV11-2 - CASSLNPGGGSGNTIYF
TRBJ2-7 - TRBV3-1/TRBV3-2 - CASSRQRGVGQYF
TRBJ2-1 - TRBV7-2 - CASSPPGGSSYNEQFF